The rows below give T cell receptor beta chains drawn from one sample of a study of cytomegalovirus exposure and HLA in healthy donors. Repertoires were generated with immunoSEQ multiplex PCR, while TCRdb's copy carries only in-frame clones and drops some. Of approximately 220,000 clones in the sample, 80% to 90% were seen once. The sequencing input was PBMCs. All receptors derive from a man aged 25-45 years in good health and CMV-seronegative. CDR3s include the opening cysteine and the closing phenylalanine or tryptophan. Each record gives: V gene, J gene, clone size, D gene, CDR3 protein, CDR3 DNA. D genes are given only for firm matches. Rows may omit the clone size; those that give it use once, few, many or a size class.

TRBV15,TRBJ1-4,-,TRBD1,CATSREVVQGVSEKLFF,TGTGCCACCAGCAGAGAGGTGGTACAGGGGGTTAGTGAAAAACTGTTTTTT
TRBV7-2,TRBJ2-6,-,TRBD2,CASSGGGSGANVLTF,TGTGCCAGCAGCGGGGGGGGCTCTGGGGCCAACGTCCTGACTTTC
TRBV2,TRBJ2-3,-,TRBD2,CASSEVQAGGYTDTQYF,TGTGCCAGCAGTGAAGTTCAAGCGGGGGGGTACACAGATACGCAGTATTTT
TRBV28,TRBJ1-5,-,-,CASSSGGVNQPQHF,TGTGCCAGCAGTTCAGGCGGGGTCAATCAGCCCCAGCATTTT
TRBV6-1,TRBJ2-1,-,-,CASSEDGAGGNEQFF,TGTGCCAGCAGTGAAGACGGAGCCGGTGGCAATGAGCAGTTCTTC
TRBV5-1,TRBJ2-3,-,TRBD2,CASSSGLAGGPFTDTQYF,TGCGCCAGCAGCTCCGGACTAGCGGGGGGGCCCTTCACAGATACGCAGTATTTT
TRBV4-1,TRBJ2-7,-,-,CASSQDFFPRSISYEQYF,TGCGCCAGCAGCCAAGATTTCTTCCCCAGGTCTATCTCCTACGAGCAGTACTTC
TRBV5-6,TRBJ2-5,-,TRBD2,CASRWGGERETQYF,TGTGCCAGCAGGTGGGGAGGGGAGCGGGAGACCCAGTACTTC
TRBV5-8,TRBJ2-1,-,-,CASSFYQGRNEQFF,TGTGCCAGCAGCTTCTACCAGGGGCGCAATGAGCAGTTCTTC
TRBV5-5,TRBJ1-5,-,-,CASSPFGGAGNQPQHF,TGTGCCAGCAGCCCCTTCGGGGGGGCGGGCAATCAGCCCCAGCATTTT
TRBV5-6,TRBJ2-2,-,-,CASSEAGTVTGELFF,TGTGCCAGCAGTGAAGCCGGGACTGTAACCGGGGAGCTGTTTTTT
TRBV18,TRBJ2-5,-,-,CASSSTARPRETQYF,TGTGCCAGCTCATCCACCGCCAGGCCCCGGGAGACCCAGTACTTC
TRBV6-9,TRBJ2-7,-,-,CASRRKHRTSYEQYF,TGTGCCAGCAGAAGAAAGCACAGGACCAGCTACGAGCAGTACTTC
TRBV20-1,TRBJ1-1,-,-,CSARGHTEAFF,TGCAGTGCACGGGGTCACACTGAAGCTTTCTTT
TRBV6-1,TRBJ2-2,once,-,CASRLNSNTGELFF,TGTGCCAGCAGATTAAATTCGAACACCGGGGAGCTGTTTTTT
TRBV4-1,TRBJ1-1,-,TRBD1,CASSQGTGVRIDTEAFF,TGCGCCAGCAGCCAAGGTACAGGGGTGAGAATTGACACTGAAGCTTTCTTT
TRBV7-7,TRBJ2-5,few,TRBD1,CASSQDRGETQYF,TGTGCTAGCAGCCAGGACAGGGGGGAGACCCAGTACTTC
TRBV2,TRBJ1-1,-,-,CASLNRFLGGAFF,TGTGCCAGTTTAAACAGGTTTCTGGGAGGAGCTTTCTTT
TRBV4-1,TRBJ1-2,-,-,CASSQEAARSYGYTF,TGCGCCAGCAGCCAAGAGGCAGCGAGGTCCTATGGCTACACCTTC
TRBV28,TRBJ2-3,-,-,CASSFGQSVTDTQYF,TGTGCCAGCAGTTTTGGACAGTCTGTCACAGATACGCAGTATTTT
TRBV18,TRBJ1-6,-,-,CASSPGRRDSPLHF,TGTGCCAGCTCACCGGGCAGGCGGGATTCACCCCTCCACTTT
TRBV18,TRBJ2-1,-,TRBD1,CASSPPDRVDEQFF,TGTGCCAGCTCACCACCGGACAGGGTGGATGAGCAGTTCTTC
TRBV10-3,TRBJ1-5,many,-,CAISVSGGQPQHF,TGTGCCATCAGTGTGTCGGGGGGTCAGCCCCAGCATTTT
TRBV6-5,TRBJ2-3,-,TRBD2,CAIARGVTDTQYF,TGTGCCATCGCTCGGGGGGTCACAGATACGCAGTATTTT
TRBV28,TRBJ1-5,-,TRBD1,CASRSPGTDNQPQHF,TGTGCCAGCAGATCCCCCGGGACAGATAATCAGCCCCAGCATTTT
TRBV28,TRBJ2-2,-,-,CASSLWGGRQLAGELFF,TGTGCCAGCAGTTTATGGGGGGGAAGACAGCTCGCCGGGGAGCTGTTTTTT
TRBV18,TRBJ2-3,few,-,CASSIQVTGPDTQYF,TGTGCCAGCTCGATACAGGTCACAGGGCCAGATACGCAGTATTTT
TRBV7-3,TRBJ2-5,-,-,CASSFGHQETQYF,TGTGCCAGCAGCTTTGGGCACCAAGAGACCCAGTACTTC
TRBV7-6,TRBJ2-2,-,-,CASSFVGRLATGELFF,TGTGCCAGCAGCTTTGTCGGCAGGTTGGCCACCGGGGAGCTGTTTTTT
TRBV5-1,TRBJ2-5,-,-,CASSLDGPLRETQYF,TGCGCCAGCAGCTTGGACGGCCCCCTGAGGGAGACCCAGTACTTC
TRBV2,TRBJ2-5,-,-,CASSGGLETQYF,TGTGCCAGCTCGGGGGGCCTGGAGACCCAGTACTTC
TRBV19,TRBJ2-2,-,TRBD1,CASRGQTNTGELFF,TGTGCCAGTAGGGGACAGACGAACACCGGGGAGCTGTTTTTT
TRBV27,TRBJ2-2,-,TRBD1,CASSFRLTGASGELFF,TGTGCCAGCAGTTTTCGGTTGACAGGGGCCTCCGGGGAGCTGTTTTTT
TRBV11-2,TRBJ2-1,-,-,CASSLGSGYNEQFF,TGTGCCAGCAGCTTAGGCTCAGGATACAATGAGCAGTTCTTC
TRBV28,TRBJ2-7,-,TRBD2,CATSGGSSYEQYF,TGTGCCACGTCGGGGGGGAGCTCCTACGAGCAGTACTTC
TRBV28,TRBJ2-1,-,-,CASSLPPGAYNEQFF,TGTGCCAGCAGTTTACCTCCGGGGGCCTACAATGAGCAGTTCTTC
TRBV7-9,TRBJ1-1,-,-,CASSSSGNTEAFF,TGTGCCAGCAGCTCATCAGGGAACACTGAAGCTTTCTTT